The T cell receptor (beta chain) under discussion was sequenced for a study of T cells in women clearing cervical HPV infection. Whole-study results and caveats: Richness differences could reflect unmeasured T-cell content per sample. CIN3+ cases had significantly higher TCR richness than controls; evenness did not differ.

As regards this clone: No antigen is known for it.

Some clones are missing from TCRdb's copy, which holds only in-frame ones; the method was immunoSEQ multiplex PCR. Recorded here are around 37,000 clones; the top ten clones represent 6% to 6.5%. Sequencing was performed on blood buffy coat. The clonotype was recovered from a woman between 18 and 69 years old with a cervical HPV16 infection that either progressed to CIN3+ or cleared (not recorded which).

CDR3 loop: CASSLGAGAPSEQYF. The part of the CDR3 DNA that was read is TGTGCCAGCAGCTTAGGAGCGGGAGCCCCGAGCGAG. The chain couples TRBV11-1 to TRBJ2-7, with 8 bases identical to TRBD2. The sequenced fragment ends 3 residues before the CDR3 boundary, so the rest is inferred from the germline J gene. The germline gives CDR1 SGHAT, CDR2 FQDESV (reference sequence). V was clipped by 1 base and J by 6 bases; unmatched bases: 8. The CDR3 sequence is 15 residues long. The full variable domain, with the rest looked up from reference TRBV11-1 and TRBJ2-7, is EAEVAQSPRYKITEKSQAVAFWCDPISGHATLYWYRQILGQGPELLVQFQDESVVDDSQLPKDRFSAERLKGVDSTLKIQPAELGDSAMYLCASSLGAGAPSEQYFGPGTRLTVT.